This T cell receptor beta chain was documented in a study of blood T cell repertoires in COVID-19. On the study more broadly: Sites across the United States, Italy and Spain contributed samples from acute and convalescent COVID-19. PBMCs, B-cell-depleted T cells, or T cells were the source of the cDNA or gDNA that made up the material.

While infection was still active, Seattle patients were enrolled and then followed longitudinally. V lost 4 bases, J lost 5 bases, and 4 bases stayed unmatched. This CDR3 has 13 residues. Germline CDR1 is LNHDA and CDR2 is SQIVND (reference sequence). In the source study's methods: Estimates of nucleated cell counts were drawn from the amplification of reference gene primers. Clones were read by immunoSEQ multiplex PCR, and TCRdb kept only the in-frame ones, dropping some. The V and J calls and clone size are taken from that table; D and trimming were inferred from the DNA. The sample lists about 180,000 clones, around 86% seen once, with about 7.1% in the top ten.

The sequence came from a woman aged 70-85 years with COVID-19, enrolled during active disease. Sequenced: peripheral blood. The chain joins TRBV19 to TRBJ1-1, with 7 bases aligning to TRBD1. CDR3 DNA sequence: TGTGCCAGTAGTAGAGGGGGCCGGACTGAAGCTTTCTTT. This translates into CASSRGGRTEAFF.